Reported below is one T cell receptor beta chain. This clone has a handful of counts. Its antigen remains undetermined. No much larger clonotype is one base removed from it; base qualities were not supplied. V loses 3 bases, J loses 0 bases, and the germline ends lie 6 bases apart. The germline V gene encodes CDR1 SNHLY and CDR2 FYNNEI. Inclusive of the bounding cysteine and phenylalanine, the CDR3 is 14 residues long. The only DNA kept is the CDR3, 42 bases in frame from the first base. This entry belongs to a study of early stage breast cancer tumors (dated by TCRdb to about 2017). General notes on the study: Of the 15 to 20 invasive breast tumors, approximately 11 were found to be estrogen receptor-positive, progesterone receptor-positive and HER2-negative. Of the roughly twelve ER+/PR+/HER2- tumors, eight were classified as invasive ductal carcinomas and four as invasive lobular carcinomas. A read coverage of roughly 10-fold per sample was achieved on average. The samples as a whole yielded under 3,500,000 detected templates, corresponding to some 1 million unique clonotypes.

The study profiled bulk TCR beta-chain repertoires in matched peripheral blood, tumor and adjacent normal breast tissue taken from some 17 patients with early-stage breast cancer. Before surgery, roughly 4.5-11 mL of whole blood was collected into EDTA tubes and then processed within 2 hours. Ficoll-Paque centrifugation in SepMate-50 tubes was used to isolate peripheral blood mononuclear cells. PBMCs were cryopreserved in aliquots of roughly 2 to 4.5 million cells in about 90% FBS with about 10% DMSO and kept in liquid nitrogen. Genomic DNA was extracted with the Qiagen AllPrep DNA/RNA Mini kit. Study-level results and caveats: Sequencing bulk genomic DNA from unsorted cells could not capture chain pairing or functional markers like CD4, CD8 and FOXP3. Because the cohort was small, analysis by tumor subtype was not possible. Repertoires from blood and normal breast were more alike than repertoires from blood and tumor, and in about 85% of the 16 patients, comparing each tissue with blood separated tumor from normal. Enriched TCRB sequences shared across patients were mostly commonly generated sequences, unlikely to play an important role in the tumor microenvironment. Tumors showed about 2.3-fold higher T cell density and higher clonality than adjacent normal breast tissue.

Every sample was amplified as two independent genomic DNA replicates, using approximately 0.5 ug for blood and about 1.6 ug for tumor or normal breast. Following the manufacturer's instructions, the ImmunoSeq Intro kit was used to carry out TCRB sequencing on genomic DNA. The multiplex PCR ran for around 30 cycles using proprietary primers and spike-in control sequences for absolute quantification. Single-end 150-bp reads were used to sequence an 87-bp fragment covering the CDR3 and the flanking V and J genes. Each lane of an Illumina MiSeq using version 3.0 chemistry carried seven multiplexed samples, with two replicates per sample. The authors' pipeline ran thus. Raw data were processed by the vendor's proprietary pipeline, with both replicates merged into one result per sample. Clonotypes were defined as productive rearrangements sharing the V-gene family, CDR3 amino acid sequence and J-gene segment. Clonality was calculated as 1 minus the normalized Shannon entropy (Pielou evenness) of TCRB abundances. T cell density was estimated by dividing total templates by the number of input cells inferred from the DNA input amount. Recon with default parameters was used to estimate total repertoire diversity and clonality. A clonotype was considered tumor-enriched if its abundance in tumor exceeded 0.1% and was at least 32-fold higher than its abundance in normal breast. The table was pulled from immuneACCESS by TCRdb, which kept in-frame rearrangements only. Such tables lose some clones; where checked, under half of the loss comes from unresolved V genes, and the rest has no known cause. Clone size and V and J calls were adopted from that table, with D and trimming inferred from the DNA. The sample table lists tens of thousands of clones, around 70% of them with a count of one. Around a third of the sample rests with the top ten.

Sequencing was performed on blood. The chain is encoded by TRBV2 joined to TRBJ1-5, with no reliable assignment of the D segment. This sequence originates from a person aged 45 to 60 with breast cancer. The DNA sequence is given as TGTGCCAGCAGTGATTTCAATAGCAATCAGCCCCAGCATTTT. Protein translation: CASSDFNSNQPQHF.